These 25 T cell receptor beta chains originate from one sample sequenced in a study of regulatory T cells in long-lasting Graves disease. Building of the TCR beta libraries involved iRepertoire HTBI primers and Arm-PCR of CDR3 regions. TCRdb redid the calling of the multiplex PCR reads with MiXCR, one entry per CDR3 protein. Of about 420,000 distinct CDR3 sequences in the sample, about 17% were seen once. The time point here: newly diagnosed GD, antithyroid drugs for less than 3 months. The TCR library was prepared using RNA isolated from PBMCs. This sample was also put to use in a study of T cells in Graves' hyperthyroidism and ophthalmopathy.

Material: peripheral blood mononuclear cells (PBMCs), obtained at new diagnosis, from a patient treated with antithyroid drugs. The origin of the receptors is a woman in her late teens or twenties with Graves disease.

V and J are TRBV27 and TRBJ2-1, with 9 bases that match TRBD2. Losses at the gene ends were 2 bases for V and 6 bases for J; bases not matched to a gene: 8. The V gene's germline CDR1 is MNHEY and CDR2 SMNVEV (reference sequence). The CDR3 has 16 residues. DNA of the CDR3: TGTGCCAGCAGTTTAGTAGCGGGAGTCTCCCTCAATGAGCAGTTCTTC. It is translated as CASSLVAGVSLNEQFF.

The V gene is TRBV18, the J gene TRBJ1-2, with D maybe TRBD1 (5 bases). This CDR3 is built from 16 residues. Germline CDR1 KGHSH, CDR2 LQKENI. Trimming pared 2 bases from V and 8 bases from J, leaving 21 bases between. CDR3 nucleotides: TGTGCCAGCTCACCAGCTTTGACGTTGGGGCCTGAGGGCTACACCTTC. The encoded protein is CASSPALTLGPEGYTF.

Note on this clonotype: A read error is the likely source, as a far larger clone sits one nucleotide away. The genes are TRBV7-9 and TRBJ2-7; possible D gene TRBD2, 5 bases. The V end was cut by 11 bases, the J end by 2 bases, with 13 bases between. Germline CDR1 is SEHNR and CDR2 is FQNEAQ (reference sequence). This CDR3 spans 12 amino acids. CDR3 amino acids: CAWTGSPYEQYF. CDR3 coding DNA: TGTGCCTGGACGGGGAGCCCCTACGAGCAGTACTTC.

The J gene is TRBJ2-3, the V gene TRBV4-1, with TRBD2 matching over 10 bases. With V trimmed by 2 bases and J by 0 bases, 2 bases remained unmatched. The CDR3 has 16 residues. In germline, CDR1 is MGHRA, CDR2 YSYEKL. CDR3 nucleotide sequence: TGCGCCAGCAGCCAATCGACTAGCGGGAGCACAGATACGCAGTATTTT. Amino acid sequence: CASSQSTSGSTDTQYF.

This clonotype was seen ten or more times. The V call is TRBV5-1, the J call TRBJ2-7, with D possibly being TRBD1 or TRBD2 (5 bases each). CDR3 length equals 14 residues. Trimming removed 1 base at V and 5 bases at J, with 13 bases between. CDR1 and CDR2 (germline): SGHRS, YFSETQ. CDR3 sequence (DNA): TGCGCCAGCAGCTTGTGGGGCCGGGGAGACGAGCAGTACTTC. Translation: CASSLWGRGDEQYF. Full variable domain (remainder filled in from reference TRBV5-1 and TRBJ2-7): KAGVTQTPRYLIKTRGQQVTLSCSPISGHRSVSWYQQTPGQGLQFLFEYFSETQRNKGNFPGRFSGRQFSNSRSEMNVSTLELGDSALYLCASSLWGRGDEQYFGPGTRLTVT.

This clonotype was seen only a few times. This chain uses TRBV5-6 with TRBJ1-1, with 7 bases aligning to TRBD1. J lost 3 bases, V lost 2 bases, and 7 bases had no gene match. In germline, CDR1 is SGHDT, CDR2 YYEEEE. The CDR3 is 15 amino acids. CDR3 nucleotide sequence: TGTGCCAGCAGCTTTGGCGGACAGGACCACACTGAAGCTTTCTTT. Translating gives CASSFGGQDHTEAFF.

V usage is TRBV19 and J usage is TRBJ2-1, with D possibly matching TRBD2 (6 bases). The length of the CDR3 is 15 residues. V was cut by 3 bases and J by 3 bases, with 12 bases left in between. The germline V gene has CDR1 LNHDA and CDR2 SQIVND (reference sequence). Here the CDR3 DNA reads TGTGCCAGTAGTATGGGGCAGGGAGGCTACAATGAGCAGTTCTTC. Protein: CASSMGQGGYNEQFF.

This chain links TRBV5-1 with TRBJ1-2, with D perhaps TRBD1 (6 bases). Trimming took 4 bases from V and 2 from J, leaving 12 bases between them. CDR1 is SGHRS, CDR2 YFSETQ, per germline. CDR3 length: 14 amino acids. The CDR3, as DNA: TGCGCCAGCAGCCCCCTGGGGGCGAACTATGGCTACACCTTC. Encoded protein: CASSPLGANYGYTF.

This clonotype appeared many times. V usage is TRBV28 and J usage is TRBJ2-7; 12 positions match TRBD2. The J segment lost 3 bases and the V segment lost 6 bases, leaving 9 bases of the junction unmatched. This CDR3 spans 16 amino acids. CDR1 and CDR2 (germline): MDHEN, SYDVKM. The DNA for the CDR3 is TGTGCCAGCAGCTCCCCCGGACTAGCGGGGAACTACGAGCAGTACTTC. This sequence encodes CASSSPGLAGNYEQYF.

The table lists this clonotype with many counts. The chain employs TRBV28 and TRBJ2-2, with D tentatively TRBD1 (6 bases). The ends were cut back, 2 bases at V and 3 bases at J, with 10 bases in the middle. The CDR3 totals 15 residues. CDR1 is MDHEN and CDR2 is SYDVKM in the germline V gene. CDR3 region: CASSLGQLYTGELFF. The CDR3 bases are TGTGCCAGCAGTTTAGGACAGCTATACACCGGGGAGCTGTTTTTT.

This clonotype came up a few times. The chain carries TRBV20-1 and TRBJ1-3, with TRBD1 identical over 10 bases. The CDR3 is made up of 15 amino acids. Germline CDR1 is DFQATT and CDR2 is SNEGSKA (reference sequence). The V segment lost 5 bases and the J segment 2 bases; nucleotides outside the gene matches: 6. The CDR3 region has the DNA TGCAGTGCTGAGGACAGGGGGTTTCCTGGAAACACCATATATTTT. It yields the protein CSAEDRGFPGNTIYF.

CDR3: CASSEGTGIYEQYF. CDR3 coding DNA: TGCGCCAGCAGTGAGGGGACAGGAATATACGAGCAGTACTTC. The chain has TRBV10-2 and TRBJ2-7; TRBD1 agrees at 8 bases. Germline V CDR1 and CDR2: WSHSY, SAAADI. The CDR3 spans 14 residues. J gave up 4 bases and V 2 bases, and 4 bases lay outside the gene matches.

This clonotype showed up many times. V and J are TRBV7-2 and TRBJ2-5, with 9 positions matching TRBD1. The germline gives CDR1 SGHTA, CDR2 FQGNSA. After removal of 1 base from V and 1 base from J, the junction contained 7 bases not matched to a gene. CDR3 size: 17 residues. CDR3 sequence (DNA): TGTGCCAGCAGCTTAGGGGGGGGGACAGGGCTCCAAGAGACCCAGTACTTC. Its translation: CASSLGGGTGLQETQYF.

This clonotype was recorded at least ten times. The chain couples TRBV5-6 to TRBJ1-6; possibly TRBD1 for D (5 bases). V was shortened by 0 bases and J by 9 bases, with 10 bases between the two germline ends. Germline V CDR1 and CDR2: SGHDT, YYEEEE. The length of the CDR3 is 14 residues. As DNA, the CDR3 is TGTGCCAGCAGCTTGGCTAGGGGAGGTTCACCCCTCCACTTT. Its protein product is CASSLARGGSPLHF.

The chain joins TRBV19 to TRBJ1-1; the D gene is possibly TRBD1 (6 bases). CDR3 size: 15 residues. The germline V gene encodes CDR1 LNHDA and CDR2 SQIVND (reference sequence). The V and J ends lost 0 bases and 3 bases respectively, with 11 bases between them. The DNA for the CDR3 is TGTGCCAGTAGTATAGATGGGGCAGGGGACACTGAAGCTTTCTTT. Residues: CASSIDGAGDTEAFF.

Ten or more counts support this clonotype. V is TRBV24-1 and J is TRBJ2-1; 7 bases fit TRBD2. The CDR3 totals 17 residues. Germline lookup yields CDR1 KGHDR and CDR2 SFDVKD. V was pared by 0 bases and J by 3 bases, with 7 bases of the junction left unmatched. The chain's CDR3 is CATSDLGQGGNYNEQFF. The DNA for the CDR3 is TGTGCCACCAGTGATTTGGGTCAGGGAGGGAACTACAATGAGCAGTTCTTC.

This clonotype was seen repeatedly, ten times or more. The V gene is TRBV12-3 or TRBV12-4, the J gene TRBJ1-4; D ambiguous. This CDR3 region has 12 residues. Trimming stripped 3 bases from V and 5 bases from J, with 4 bases between. The CDR3 DNA reads TGTGCCAGCAGTTTTGGGAATGAAAAACTGTTTTTT. Residues: CASSFGNEKLFF.

This clonotype was seen a few times. CDR3 sequence: CASSEGQGAGDTQYF. The CDR3 bases are TGTGCCAGCAGTGAGGGACAGGGGGCAGGGGATACGCAGTATTTT. The chain links TRBV6-1 to TRBJ2-3; 12 bases align to TRBD1. Per germline, CDR1 MNHNS and CDR2 SASEGT. J was trimmed by 6 bases and V by 3 bases; bases with no gene match: 4. This CDR3 is built from 15 residues.

This clonotype showed up many times. The CDR3 protein is CSARDRGGSVYEQYF. CDR3 DNA sequence: TGCAGTGCTAGAGATCGTGGCGGGAGCGTCTACGAGCAGTACTTC. The chain combines TRBV20-1 with TRBJ2-7, with TRBD2 matching over 7 bases. J lost 3 bases, V lost 0 bases, and 8 bases had no gene match. Per germline, CDR1 DFQATT and CDR2 SNEGSKA (reference sequence). The CDR3 is 15 amino acids.

This clonotype came up many times. The chain's CDR3 is CASSSGTSYEQYF. The CDR3, as DNA: TGTGCCAGCAGCTCCGGGACTTCCTACGAGCAGTACTTC. V usage is TRBV7-2 and J usage is TRBJ2-7; TRBD2 might be the D (6 bases). CDR1 is SGHTA and CDR2 is FQGNSA in the germline V gene. The CDR3 has 13 residues. With 4 bases removed from V and 1 base from J, the gap between germline ends came to 8 bases.

This clonotype was seen many times. V is TRBV27 and J is TRBJ2-6, with D tentatively TRBD1 (6 bases). The CDR3 covers 16 residues. V lost 8 bases to trimming and J lost 3 bases, with 17 bases between them. The germline gives CDR1 MNHEY, CDR2 SMNVEV (reference sequence). This CDR3 reads CASSFSGGSGANVLTF. The CDR3, as DNA: TGTGCCAGCTCGTTCTCTGGGGGCAGTGGGGCCAACGTCCTGACTTTC. Looking up the rest from reference TRBV27 and TRBJ2-6 gives the full variable domain: EAQVTQNPRYLITVTGKKLTVTCSQNMNHEYMSWYRQDPGLGLRQIYYSMNVEVTDKGDVPEGYKVSRKEKRNFPLILESPSPNQTSLYFCASSFSGGSGANVLTFGAGSRLTVL.

This clonotype showed up many times. V usage is TRBV28 and J usage is TRBJ2-1; D remains ambiguous. The length of the CDR3 is 13 residues. The germline CDR1 and CDR2 sequences are MDHEN and SYDVKM. Deletions cut 8 bases from V and 7 bases from J, with 15 bases between. The CDR3 here is CASGDRRRNEQFF. CDR3 coding DNA: TGTGCCAGCGGGGATAGGCGTAGGAATGAGCAGTTCTTC.

This clonotype was counted at least ten times. The chain joins TRBV10-3 to TRBJ2-7, with unresolved D. The ends were cut back, 10 bases at V and 3 bases at J, with 16 bases in the middle. The CDR3 spans 13 residues. Germline-derived CDR1 and CDR2 are ENHRY and SYGVKD. Here the CDR3 reads CATRRQVFYEQYF. In DNA, the CDR3 is TGTGCCACCCGCCGCCAGGTGTTCTACGAGCAGTACTTC.

This clonotype has more than one count but fewer than ten. This rearrangement joins TRBV28 to TRBJ2-2; 7 bases are shared with TRBD1. The CDR3 runs 16 residues. V lost 6 bases, J lost 6 bases, and 13 bases stayed unmatched. Germline CDR1 and CDR2: MDHEN and SYDVKM. This CDR3 reads CASSHGAPGGAGELFF. CDR3 in DNA: TGTGCCAGCAGCCATGGAGCCCCAGGGGGTGCCGGGGAGCTGTTTTTT.

This clonotype showed up just a few times. The genes are TRBV5-4 and TRBJ2-5, with 11 bases identical to TRBD2. CDR1 SGHNT and CDR2 YYREEE come from the germline V gene (reference sequence). The CDR3 runs 14 residues. The trim removed 4 bases at V and 5 bases at J, leaving 4 bases unmatched. The CDR3 loop reads CASSITSGSETQYF. As DNA, the CDR3 is TGTGCCAGCAGCATCACTAGCGGGAGTGAGACCCAGTACTTC. Using reference TRBV5-4 and TRBJ2-5 for the parts outside the CDR3, the full variable domain is ETGVTQSPTHLIKTRGQQVTLRCSSQSGHNTVSWYQQALGQGPQFIFQYYREEENGRGNFPPRFSGLQFPNYSSELNVNALELDDSALYLCASSITSGSETQYFGPGTRLLVL.